This TCR beta chain was documented in a study of blood T cell repertoires in COVID-19. Overall study context: Samples taken during acute and convalescent COVID-19 were collected in the United States, Italy and Spain.

The V end was cut by 5 bases, the J end by 2 bases, with 12 bases between. The germline CDR1 and CDR2 sequences are SEHNR and FQNEAQ (reference sequence). The CDR3 is made up of 14 amino acids. TCRdb keeps only in-frame clones here, not all; method: immunoSEQ multiplex PCR. The sample records approximately 300,000 clones, about 89% being singletons. This clonotype was sampled from a man aged 40-55 years with acute or convalescent COVID-19. The chain is built from TRBV7-9 and TRBJ1-2, with D tentatively TRBD1 (6 bases). The sequencing input was peripheral blood. In DNA, the CDR3 is TGTGCCAGCAGCCAGGACAGTGCGAACTATGGCTACACCTTC. Protein sequence: CASSQDSANYGYTF.